This TCR beta chain originates from a study of cytomegalovirus exposure and HLA in healthy donors. Turning to the study itself: The same platform as the roughly 630 first-cohort repertoires was used for the 120 validation repertoires, a later analysis reported. Notes on the study in general: Three of the chains that were CMV-associated were confirmed in vitro to be specific for CMV antigens. The study put 150 to 200 TCR beta chains on its list as cytomegalovirus-associated.

Only in-frame clones appear in the TCRdb table, and some are missing; sequencing was by immunoSEQ multiplex PCR. In the table there are about 150,000 clones, approximately 88% of which are singletons. For this clone: Antigen: not known.

The receptor was derived from a woman aged 18 to 35 in good health and CMV-seropositive. Material: PBMCs.

The CDR3 is CASRLQGLDMETQYF. The DNA of the CDR3 is TGTGCCAGCAGGCTACAGGGACTAGACATGGAGACCCAGTACTTC. This rearrangement joins TRBV11-2 to TRBJ2-5; TRBD2 matches at 8 bases. The CDR3 loop spans 15 amino acids. In germline, CDR1 is SGHAT, CDR2 FQNNGV. With 6 bases clipped from V and 5 bases from J, the junction kept 11 bases outside the gene matches.